The 21 T cell receptor beta chains below all came from one sample that was sequenced in a study of CD8 T cells in ankylosing spondylitis. In TCRdb, the 5' RACE reads were re-called with MiXCR into one record per CDR3 protein. Among around 120,000 distinct CDR3 sequences, around 24% were seen once, and the ten largest hold roughly an eighth. The specimen sequenced was synovial fluid, either unsorted or a sorted T cell fraction (not recorded which). These receptors were obtained from a male donor with ankylosing spondylitis.

The chain combines TRBV7-9 with TRBJ2-1, with D hard to call. The CDR3 length is 15 residues. CDR1 and CDR2 (germline): SEHNR, FQNEAQ (reference sequence). Trimming stripped 5 bases from V and 1 base from J, with 12 bases between. In DNA, the CDR3 is TGTGCCAGCAGCGGCGTCGAGACGTCCTACAATGAGCAGTTCTTC. Translation gives CASSGVETSYNEQFF.

This clonotype was recorded at least ten times. The V call is TRBV27, the J call TRBJ1-1, with D possibly matching TRBD1 (5 bases). V was cut by 10 bases and J by 3 bases, with 18 bases left in between. CDR1 and CDR2 (germline): MNHEY, SMNVEV (reference sequence). The CDR3 runs 14 residues. The DNA for the CDR3 is TGTGCCACCTTTAGATGGGGCGCGTACACTGAAGCTTTCTTT. Protein product: CATFRWGAYTEAFF.

The chain employs TRBV28 and TRBJ2-3; 8 positions match TRBD2. CDR1 and CDR2 from the germline V gene are MDHEN and SYDVKM. Germline trimming cut 2 bases from V and 0 bases from J; bases unmatched to any gene: 7. The CDR3 contains 17 residues. The CDR3 nucleotides read TGTGCCAGCAGTTTACGTAGAACTAGCGGTAGCACAGATACGCAGTATTTT. Translating it yields CASSLRRTSGSTDTQYF. The full variable domain, completed using reference TRBV28 and TRBJ2-3, is DVKVTQSSRYLVKRTGEKVFLECVQDMDHENMFWYRQDPGLGLRLIYFSYDVKMKEKGDIPEGYSVSREKKERFSLILESASTNQTSMYLCASSLRRTSGSTDTQYFGPGTRLTVL.

The table lists this clonotype with a few counts. V is TRBV9 and J is TRBJ1-2, with 7 bases that match TRBD1. Germline CDR1 SGDLS, CDR2 YYNGEE. This CDR3 has 11 residues. V dropped 4 bases and J dropped 7; count of bases not matched to a gene: 1. CDR3: CASSSGGGYTF. The CDR3 DNA follows: TGTGCCAGCAGCTCAGGGGGTGGCTACACCTTC.

This CDR3 reads CASSLAAGTGEKLFF. The CDR3 DNA is TGTGCCAGCAGCTTAGCGGCAGGGACAGGTGAAAAACTGTTTTTT. The rearrangement uses TRBV7-2 and TRBJ1-4; TRBD1 matches at 8 bases. Trimming removed 0 bases from V and 7 bases from J; junction bases left unmatched: 4. Germline V gene sequence: CDR1 SGHTA, CDR2 FQGNSA. There are 15 residues in the CDR3.

This clonotype was counted many times. CDR3 sequence: CARDFGQETQYF. The CDR3 DNA is TGTGCCAGAGATTTTGGCCAAGAGACCCAGTACTTC. This chain links TRBV27 with TRBJ2-5; D not resolved. Germline V lookup: CDR1 MNHEY, CDR2 SMNVEV (reference sequence). The CDR3 contains 12 residues. V shed 9 bases and J shed 1 base, with 9 bases lying between them.

The rearrangement links TRBV20-1 to TRBJ2-7, with D uncertain. V shed 6 bases and J shed 7 bases, with 13 bases lying between them. From germline, CDR1 is DFQATT and CDR2 SNEGSKA (reference sequence). CDR3 length: 11 residues. CDR3 residues: CSAPTVVEQYF. In nucleotides, the CDR3 is TGCAGTGCCCCCACAGTTGTGGAGCAGTACTTC.

This clonotype occurred a few times. V and J are TRBV7-9 and TRBJ2-2; D unclear. V was trimmed by 1 base and J by 4 bases, leaving 10 bases between them. CDR1 is SEHNR, CDR2 FQNEAQ, per germline (reference sequence). The CDR3 has 15 amino acids. CDR3 region: CASSLEPALTGELFF. The CDR3, as DNA: TGTGCCAGCAGCTTAGAGCCAGCCCTCACCGGGGAGCTGTTTTTT. The full variable domain, in which reference TRBV7-9 and TRBJ2-2 provide the parts outside the CDR3, is DTGVSQNPRHKITKRGQNVTFRCDPISEHNRLYWYRQTLGQGPEFLTYFQNEAQLEKSRLLSDRFSAERPKGSFSTLEIQRTEQGDSAMYLCASSLEPALTGELFFGEGSRLTVL.

There are a few counts of this clonotype. The CDR3 DNA reads TGTGCCAGCAGTGATTGGACAGGGGGATCCTACAATGAGCAGTTCTTC. It is translated as CASSDWTGGSYNEQFF. V gene TRBV25-1 combines with J gene TRBJ2-1; TRBD1 matches at 10 bases. V dropped 3 bases and J dropped 1; count of bases not matched to a gene: 3. CDR3 length equals 16 residues. The germline V gene has CDR1 MGHDK and CDR2 SYGVNS.

In its sample, this clonotype was seen many times. The V call is TRBV18, the J call TRBJ2-1, with 9 bases aligning to TRBD2. Germline lookup yields CDR1 KGHSH and CDR2 LQKENI. The ends lost 3 bases at V and 5 bases at J; junction bases unmatched: 5. The CDR3 covers 15 residues. The CDR3 nucleotides read TGTGCCAGCTCACCGGCTAGCGGGAAAGACAATGAGCAGTTCTTC. Amino acids: CASSPASGKDNEQFF.

This chain uses TRBV5-6 with TRBJ2-5; either TRBD1 or TRBD2 may fit D (5 bases each). The CDR3 consists of 15 residues. Germline values: CDR1 SGHDT, CDR2 YYEEEE. V was clipped by 7 bases and J by 0 bases, with 16 bases between them. The CDR3 sequence: CASQGASPNQETQYF. CDR3 nucleotide sequence: TGTGCCAGCCAAGGGGCTAGCCCCAACCAAGAGACCCAGTACTTC. The variable domain in full, completed from reference TRBV5-6 and TRBJ2-5, reads DAGVTQSPTHLIKTRGQQVTLRCSPKSGHDTVSWYQQALGQGPQFIFQYYEEEERQRGNFPDRFSGHQFPNYSSELNVNALLLGDSALYLCASQGASPNQETQYFGPGTRLLVL.

The chain links TRBV12-3 or TRBV12-4 to TRBJ1-2; D may be TRBD1 (5 bases). Trimming took 6 bases from V and 0 from J, leaving 11 bases between them. The CDR3 runs to 14 residues. The DNA for the CDR3 is TGTGCCAGCAGGGGGCATGAAGCTAACTATGGCTACACCTTC. It codes for CASRGHEANYGYTF.

This clonotype was recorded a few times. V and J are TRBV5-1 and TRBJ1-2; D call uncertain. The ends were cut back, 3 bases at V and 2 bases at J, with 14 bases in the middle. Per the germline V gene, CDR1 is SGHRS and CDR2 is YFSETQ. This CDR3 region has 15 residues. CDR3 nucleotide sequence: TGCGCCAGCAGCTGGGCAAGAGGCACCAACTATGGCTACACCTTC. Amino acids: CASSWARGTNYGYTF. Looking up the rest from reference TRBV5-1 and TRBJ1-2 gives the full variable domain: KAGVTQTPRYLIKTRGQQVTLSCSPISGHRSVSWYQQTPGQGLQFLFEYFSETQRNKGNFPGRFSGRQFSNSRSEMNVSTLELGDSALYLCASSWARGTNYGYTFGSGTRLTVV.

V and J are TRBV4-2 and TRBJ2-5; D perhaps matches TRBD1 (6 bases). Germline V gene lookup returns CDR1 LGHNA and CDR2 YNFKEQ. There are 14 residues in the CDR3. Trimming left V 4 bases short and J 2 bases short, with 11 bases between. The CDR3 bases are TGTGCCAGCAGCCCCCGGGACACACAAGAGACCCAGTACTTC. This codes for CASSPRDTQETQYF.

This clonotype came up many times. The chain is built from TRBV20-1 and TRBJ2-7, with 10 bases that match TRBD2. With 6 bases clipped from V and 4 bases from J, the junction kept 12 bases outside the gene matches. Germline loops: CDR1 DFQATT, CDR2 SNEGSKA (reference sequence). CDR3 size: 15 residues. The CDR3: CSARGEREGIYEQYF. CDR3 nucleotide sequence: TGCAGTGCCCGTGGGGAGCGGGAGGGTATATACGAGCAGTACTTC.

In its sample, this clonotype was seen a few times. The CDR3 region is CASTRTGGPYNEQFF. The DNA of the CDR3 is TGCGCCAGCACCCGGACAGGGGGACCCTACAATGAGCAGTTCTTC. The chain is built from TRBV10-1 and TRBJ2-1, with 10 nucleotides matching TRBD1. This CDR3 region has 15 residues. J was trimmed by 2 bases and V by 7 bases; bases with no gene match: 5. The germline gives CDR1 WNHNN, CDR2 SYGVQD (reference sequence).

CDR3 sequence: CASSQTRDTQYF. The CDR3 DNA reads as TGTGCCAGCAGCCAAACAAGGGATACGCAGTATTTT. The rearrangement joins TRBV3-1 to TRBJ2-3; the D is unclear. Germline CDR1 reads LGHDT; CDR2 reads YNNKEL (reference sequence). The CDR3 covers 12 residues. Trimming removed 2 bases at V and 6 bases at J, with 6 bases between.

V is TRBV30 and J is TRBJ2-7, with a tentative D call TRBD1 (6 bases). This CDR3 region has 12 residues. Trimming shortened V by 4 bases and J by 5 bases, and 12 bases separated the two germline ends. Per the germline V gene, CDR1 is GTSNPN and CDR2 is SVGIG (reference sequence). This CDR3 is CAWKNRAHEQYF. The CDR3 region has the DNA TGTGCCTGGAAGAACAGGGCCCACGAGCAGTACTTC.

This clonotype has just a few counts. V is TRBV3-1 and J is TRBJ2-1; the D call may be TRBD1 or TRBD2 (5 bases each). This CDR3 has 14 amino acids. Germline V gives CDR1 LGHDT, CDR2 YNNKEL (reference sequence). Between the trimmed V and J ends, which lost 2 bases and 11 bases, there was a span of 16 bases. CDR3 bases: TGTGCCAGCAGCCAACCCGGGACCGGGACGCAGCAGTTCTTC. It translates to CASSQPGTGTQQFF.

The rearrangement joins TRBV7-2 to TRBJ2-1; 13 bases match TRBD2. V shed 2 bases and J 3 bases; nucleotides not matched to a gene: 1. CDR1 is SGHTA and CDR2 is FQGNSA in the germline V gene. This CDR3 has 16 residues. CDR3 coding DNA: TGTGCCAGCAGCTTAAGGACTAGCGGGGGCTACAATGAGCAGTTCTTC. Translating it yields CASSLRTSGGYNEQFF.

In its sample, this clonotype was seen once. The V and J genes are TRBV20-1 and TRBJ1-5, with D perhaps TRBD1 (6 bases). CDR1 and CDR2 (germline): DFQATT, SNEGSKA (reference sequence). V gave up 6 bases and J gave up 0 bases, with 18 bases separating them. CDR3 length: 16 amino acids. The CDR3 region is CSASQTGTYSNQPQHF. The CDR3 region has the DNA TGCAGTGCAAGCCAAACAGGGACTTATAGCAATCAGCCCCAGCATTTT.